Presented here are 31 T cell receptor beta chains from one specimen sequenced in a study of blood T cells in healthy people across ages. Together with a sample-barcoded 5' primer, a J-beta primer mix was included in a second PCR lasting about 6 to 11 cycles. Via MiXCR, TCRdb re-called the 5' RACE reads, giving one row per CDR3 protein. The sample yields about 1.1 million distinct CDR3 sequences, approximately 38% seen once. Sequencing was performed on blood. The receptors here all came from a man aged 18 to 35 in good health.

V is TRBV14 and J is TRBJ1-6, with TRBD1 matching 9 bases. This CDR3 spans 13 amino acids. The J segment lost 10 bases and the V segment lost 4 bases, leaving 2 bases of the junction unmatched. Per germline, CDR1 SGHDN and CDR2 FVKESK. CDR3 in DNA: TGTGCCAGCAGCCTAACAGGGGGCTCACCCCTCCACTTT. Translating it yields CASSLTGGSPLHF.

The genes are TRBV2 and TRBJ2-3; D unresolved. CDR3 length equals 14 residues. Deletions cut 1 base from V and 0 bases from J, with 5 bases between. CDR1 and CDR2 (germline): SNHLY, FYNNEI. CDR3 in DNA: TGTGCCAGCAGTGAAGGTCGGAGCACAGATACGCAGTATTTT. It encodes CASSEGRSTDTQYF.

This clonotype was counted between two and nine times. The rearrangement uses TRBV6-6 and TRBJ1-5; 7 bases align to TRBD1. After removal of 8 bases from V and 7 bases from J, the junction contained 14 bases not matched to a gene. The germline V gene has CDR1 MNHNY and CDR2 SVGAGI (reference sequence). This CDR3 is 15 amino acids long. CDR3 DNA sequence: TGTGCCAGCTCGATAATACAGGGGATGCGGCAGCCCCAGCATTTT. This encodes CASSIIQGMRQPQHF.

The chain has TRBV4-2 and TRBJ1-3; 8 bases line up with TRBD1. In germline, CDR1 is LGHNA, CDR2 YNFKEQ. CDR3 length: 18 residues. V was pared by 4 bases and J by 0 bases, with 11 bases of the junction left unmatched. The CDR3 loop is CASSPDKRTGSSGNTIYF. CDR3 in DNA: TGTGCCAGCAGCCCAGACAAGAGGACAGGGAGCTCTGGAAACACCATATATTTT.

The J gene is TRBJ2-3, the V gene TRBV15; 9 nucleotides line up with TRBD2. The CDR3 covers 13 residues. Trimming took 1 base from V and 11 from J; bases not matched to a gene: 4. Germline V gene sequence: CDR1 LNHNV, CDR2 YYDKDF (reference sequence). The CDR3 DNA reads TGTGCCACCAGCAGAGCGGCTAGCGGGAAGCAGTATTTT. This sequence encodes CATSRAASGKQYF.

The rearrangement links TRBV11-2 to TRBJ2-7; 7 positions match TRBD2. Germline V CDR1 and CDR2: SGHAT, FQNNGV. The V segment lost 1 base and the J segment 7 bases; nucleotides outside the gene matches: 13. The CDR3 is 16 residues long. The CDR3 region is CASSLGRRSGDEEQYF. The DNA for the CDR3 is TGTGCCAGCAGCTTAGGGAGAAGAAGCGGGGATGAAGAGCAGTACTTC. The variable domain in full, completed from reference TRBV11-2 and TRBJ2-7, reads EAGVAQSPRYKIIEKRQSVAFWCNPISGHATLYWYQQILGQGPKLLIQFQNNGVVDDSQLPKDRFSAERLKGVDSTLKIQPAKLEDSAVYLCASSLGRRSGDEEQYFGPGTRLTVT.

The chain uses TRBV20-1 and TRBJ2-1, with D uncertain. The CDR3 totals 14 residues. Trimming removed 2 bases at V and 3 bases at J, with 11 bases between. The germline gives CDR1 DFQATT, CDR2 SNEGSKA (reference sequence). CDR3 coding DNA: TGCAGTGCTAGATCGGTCCTAGACTACAATGAGCAGTTCTTC. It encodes CSARSVLDYNEQFF.

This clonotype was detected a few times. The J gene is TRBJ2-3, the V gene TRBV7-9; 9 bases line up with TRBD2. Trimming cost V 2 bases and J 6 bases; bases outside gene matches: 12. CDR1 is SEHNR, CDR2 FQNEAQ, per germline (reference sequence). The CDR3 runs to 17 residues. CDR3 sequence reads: CASSLWSGGIPPDTQYF. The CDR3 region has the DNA TGTGCCAGCAGCTTATGGAGCGGGGGGATTCCCCCCGATACGCAGTATTTT.

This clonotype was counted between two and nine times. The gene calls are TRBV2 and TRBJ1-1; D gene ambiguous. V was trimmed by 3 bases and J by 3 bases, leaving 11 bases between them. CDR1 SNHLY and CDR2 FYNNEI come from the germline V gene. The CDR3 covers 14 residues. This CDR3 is CASSDGGRHTEAFF. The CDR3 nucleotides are TGTGCCAGCAGTGATGGCGGTAGACACACTGAAGCTTTCTTT.

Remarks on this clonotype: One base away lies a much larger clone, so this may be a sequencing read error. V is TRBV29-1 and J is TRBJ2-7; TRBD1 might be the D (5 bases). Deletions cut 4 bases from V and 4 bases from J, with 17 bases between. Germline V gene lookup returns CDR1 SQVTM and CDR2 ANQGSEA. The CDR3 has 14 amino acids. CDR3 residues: CSVGTQGVLYEQYF. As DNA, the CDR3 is TGCAGCGTTGGGACCCAAGGGGTATTGTACGAGCAGTACTTC.

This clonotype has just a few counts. The CDR3 is CASSQEARSHNNEKLFF. The DNA for the CDR3 is TGTGCCAGCAGCCAAGAAGCCCGGAGTCATAATAATGAAAAACTGTTTTTT. The chain joins TRBV4-2 to TRBJ1-4; D is ambiguous. Trimming took off 0 bases at V and 4 bases at J, with 15 bases between the two ends. Germline V gene sequence: CDR1 LGHNA, CDR2 YNFKEQ. This CDR3 has 17 residues.

CDR3 in DNA: TGTGCCAGCAGTGAAGCGCTGGTTAGTCAGCCCCAGCATTTT. This gives the protein CASSEALVSQPQHF. The chain is built from TRBV6-1 and TRBJ1-5; D gene unclear. CDR3 length: 14 amino acids. The germline V gene encodes CDR1 MNHNS and CDR2 SASEGT. The V and J ends lost 0 bases and 6 bases respectively, with 9 bases between them.

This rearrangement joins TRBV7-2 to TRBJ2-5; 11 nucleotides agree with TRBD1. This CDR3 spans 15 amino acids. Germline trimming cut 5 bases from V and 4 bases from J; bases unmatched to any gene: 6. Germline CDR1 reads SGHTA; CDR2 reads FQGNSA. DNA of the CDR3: TGTGCCAGCAGCGGGGACAGGGGGTTTGGAGAGACCCAGTACTTC. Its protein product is CASSGDRGFGETQYF.

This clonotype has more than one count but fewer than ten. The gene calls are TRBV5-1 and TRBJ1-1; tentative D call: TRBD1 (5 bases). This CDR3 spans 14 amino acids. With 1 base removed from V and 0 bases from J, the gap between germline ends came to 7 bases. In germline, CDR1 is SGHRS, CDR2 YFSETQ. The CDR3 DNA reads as TGCGCCAGCAGCTTGAAGGGGATGAACACTGAAGCTTTCTTT. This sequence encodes CASSLKGMNTEAFF.

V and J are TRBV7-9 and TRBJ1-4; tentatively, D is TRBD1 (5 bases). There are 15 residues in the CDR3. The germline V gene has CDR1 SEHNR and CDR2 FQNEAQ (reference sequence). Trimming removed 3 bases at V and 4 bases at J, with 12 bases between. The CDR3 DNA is TGTGCCAGCAGCTTGTCGGGGCCTAATAATGAAAAACTGTTTTTT. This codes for CASSLSGPNNEKLFF.

The CDR3 loop reads CASSMGQSNTGELFF. CDR3 coding DNA: TGTGCCAGCAGCATGGGACAGTCGAACACCGGGGAGCTGTTTTTT. The V call is TRBV9, the J call TRBJ2-2, with 7 bases identical to TRBD1. Losses at the gene ends were 4 bases for V and 0 bases for J; bases not matched to a gene: 3. Germline values: CDR1 SGDLS, CDR2 YYNGEE. The length of the CDR3 is 15 residues.

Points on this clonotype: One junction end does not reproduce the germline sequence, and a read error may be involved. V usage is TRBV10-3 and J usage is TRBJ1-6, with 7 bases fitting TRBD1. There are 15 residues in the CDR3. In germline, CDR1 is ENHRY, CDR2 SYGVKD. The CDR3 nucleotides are TGTGCCATCAGTGCCCGACAGGGTTTCGATTCACCCCCCCACTTT. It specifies CAISARQGFDSPPHF.

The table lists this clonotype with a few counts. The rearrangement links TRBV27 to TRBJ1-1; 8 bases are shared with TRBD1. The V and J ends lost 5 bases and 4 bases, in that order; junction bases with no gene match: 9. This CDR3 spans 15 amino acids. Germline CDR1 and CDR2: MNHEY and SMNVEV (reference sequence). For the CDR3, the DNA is TGTGCCAGCAGTCCCCATCAGGGGGCCGGCACTGAAGCTTTCTTT. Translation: CASSPHQGAGTEAFF.

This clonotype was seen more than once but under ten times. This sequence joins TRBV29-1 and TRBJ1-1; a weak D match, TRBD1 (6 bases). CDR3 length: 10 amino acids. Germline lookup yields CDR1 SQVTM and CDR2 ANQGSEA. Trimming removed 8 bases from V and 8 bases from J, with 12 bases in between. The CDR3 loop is CSTKGGEAFF. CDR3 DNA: TGCAGCACTAAGGGGGGGGAAGCTTTCTTT.

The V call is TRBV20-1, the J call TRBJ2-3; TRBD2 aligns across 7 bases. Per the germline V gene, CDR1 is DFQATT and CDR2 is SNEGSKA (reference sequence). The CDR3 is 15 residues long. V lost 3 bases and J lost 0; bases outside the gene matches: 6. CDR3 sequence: CSARVLAPSTDTQYF. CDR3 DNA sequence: TGCAGTGCTAGGGTACTAGCGCCGAGCACAGATACGCAGTATTTT.

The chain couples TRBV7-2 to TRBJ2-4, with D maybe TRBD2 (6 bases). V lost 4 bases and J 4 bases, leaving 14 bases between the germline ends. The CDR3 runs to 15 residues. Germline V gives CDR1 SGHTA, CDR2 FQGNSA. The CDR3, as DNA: TGTGCCAGCAGCTCGAACCCGGGACTTAAAAACATTCAGTACTTC. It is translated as CASSSNPGLKNIQYF. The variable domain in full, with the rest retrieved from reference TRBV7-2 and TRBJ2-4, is GAGVSQSPSNKVTEKGKDVELRCDPISGHTALYWYRQSLGQGLEFLIYFQGNSAPDKSGLPSDRFSAERTGGSVSTLTIQRTQQEDSAVYLCASSSNPGLKNIQYFGAGTRLSVL.

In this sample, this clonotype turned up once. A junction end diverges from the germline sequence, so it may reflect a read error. The CDR3 DNA is TGTGCCAGCAGTGTATCGCAGGGGAGTACTGAAGCTTTCTTT. Translating it yields CASSVSQGSTEAFF. This chain uses TRBV27 with TRBJ1-1, with TRBD1 as a possible D gene (6 bases). CDR1 and CDR2 (germline): MNHEY, SMNVEV (reference sequence). The CDR3 runs 14 residues.

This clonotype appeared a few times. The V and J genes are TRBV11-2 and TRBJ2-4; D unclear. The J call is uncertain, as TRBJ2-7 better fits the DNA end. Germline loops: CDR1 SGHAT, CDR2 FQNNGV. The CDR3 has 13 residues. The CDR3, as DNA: TGTGCCAGCAGCTTCGGGCCCCAATACGAGCAGTACTTC. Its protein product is CASSFGPQYEQYF.

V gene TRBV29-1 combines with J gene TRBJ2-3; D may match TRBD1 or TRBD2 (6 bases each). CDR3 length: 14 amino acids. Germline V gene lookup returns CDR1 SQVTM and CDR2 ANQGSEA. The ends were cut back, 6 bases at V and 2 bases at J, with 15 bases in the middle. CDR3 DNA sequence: TGCAGCGTCACCAAGGGGGGAGACACAGATACGCAGTATTTT. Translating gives CSVTKGGDTDTQYF.

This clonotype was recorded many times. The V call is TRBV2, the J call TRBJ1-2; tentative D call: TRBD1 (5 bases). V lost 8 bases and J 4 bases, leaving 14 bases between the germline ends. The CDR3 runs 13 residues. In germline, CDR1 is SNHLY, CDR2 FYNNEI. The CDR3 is CASSPEQGYGYTF. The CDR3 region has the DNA TGTGCCAGCTCCCCTGAGCAGGGCTATGGCTACACCTTC.

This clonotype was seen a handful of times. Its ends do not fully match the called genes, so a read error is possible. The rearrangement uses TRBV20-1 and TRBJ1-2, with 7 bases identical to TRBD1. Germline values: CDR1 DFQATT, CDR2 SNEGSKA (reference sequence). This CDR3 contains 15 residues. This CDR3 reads CSAKRDSGYFYGYTF. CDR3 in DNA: TGCAGCGCTAAGAGGGACAGTGGATACTTCTATGGCTACACCTTC.

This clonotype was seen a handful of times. The CDR3 here is CSVGGEAGPDGELFF. CDR3 coding DNA: TGCAGCGTAGGAGGGGAGGCAGGTCCGGACGGGGAGCTGTTTTTT. The genes are TRBV29-1 and TRBJ2-2; D possibly corresponds to TRBD2 (6 bases). V lost 6 bases and J lost 7, with 21 bases in between. The CDR3 consists of 15 residues. Germline V gene lookup returns CDR1 SQVTM and CDR2 ANQGSEA.

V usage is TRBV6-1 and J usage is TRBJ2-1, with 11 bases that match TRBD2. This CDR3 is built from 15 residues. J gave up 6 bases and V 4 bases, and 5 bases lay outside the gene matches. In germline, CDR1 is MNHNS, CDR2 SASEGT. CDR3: CASSVLAGGFNEQFF. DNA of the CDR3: TGTGCCAGCAGTGTTTTAGCGGGGGGGTTCAATGAGCAGTTCTTC.

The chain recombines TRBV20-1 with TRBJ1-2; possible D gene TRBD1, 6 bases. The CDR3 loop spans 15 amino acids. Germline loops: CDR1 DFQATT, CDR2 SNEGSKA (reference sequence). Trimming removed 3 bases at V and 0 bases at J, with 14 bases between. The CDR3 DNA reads TGCAGTGCTAGTCCAGGGGCGAGCCCTAACTATGGCTACACCTTC. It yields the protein CSASPGASPNYGYTF.

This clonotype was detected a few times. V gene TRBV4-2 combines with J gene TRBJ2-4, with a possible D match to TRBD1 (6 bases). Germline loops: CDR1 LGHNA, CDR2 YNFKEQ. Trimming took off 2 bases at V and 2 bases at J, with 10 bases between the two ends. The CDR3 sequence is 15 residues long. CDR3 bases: TGTGCCAGCAGCCAACCGGGACATCCCAAAAACATTCAGTACTTC. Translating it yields CASSQPGHPKNIQYF.

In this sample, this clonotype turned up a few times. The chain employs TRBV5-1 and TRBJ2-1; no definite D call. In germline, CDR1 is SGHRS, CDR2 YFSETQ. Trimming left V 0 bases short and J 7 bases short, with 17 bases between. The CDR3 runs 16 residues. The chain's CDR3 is CASSLGLGADLNEQFF. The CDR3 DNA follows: TGCGCCAGCAGCTTGGGATTGGGCGCTGATTTGAATGAGCAGTTCTTC.